Following are 29 T cell receptor beta chains from one sample sequenced in a study of Ad26.COV2.S vaccination and SARS-CoV-2 variants (dated by TCRdb to the early 2020s). The treatment or condition label for this specimen denotes: some 19 received Ad26.COV2.S at low or high dose, single or two shots; roughly 5 received placebo; per-sample allocation not given. Repertoires of vaccine and placebo recipients were sequenced from samples taken on day 63 after the first injection. Library preparation was by the immunoSEQ multiplex PCR assay. What TCRdb holds here is the immuneACCESS table cut down to in-frame rearrangements. Part of the clones is not present; checked against another copy, under half of the missing clones reflect an unresolved V gene, and the others are unexplained. This sample lists under 600,000 clones; around 89% were detected once. The ten largest clones take up approximately 1.7% of the sample.

Sequenced here: peripheral blood, sampled in a trial of Ad26.COV2.S vaccine versus placebo. These receptors were taken from a person between 18 and 65 years old who received the Ad26.COV2.S COVID-19 vaccine or a placebo.

This rearrangement joins TRBV15 to TRBJ1-5; TRBD1 is a possible D gene (5 bases). The germline V gene encodes CDR1 LNHNV and CDR2 YYDKDF (reference sequence). V dropped 3 bases and J dropped 6 bases, with 15 bases sitting between them. The CDR3 is 15 amino acids. CDR3 nucleotides: TGTGCCACCAGCAGCGGGGGGACGGGCGGTCAGCCCCAGCATTTT. It is translated as CATSSGGTGGQPQHF.

Only a few counts were recorded for this clone. V is TRBV6-5 and J is TRBJ1-5, with a tentative D call TRBD1 (5 bases). The germline gives CDR1 MNHEY, CDR2 SVGAGI. This CDR3 is 11 amino acids long. V was trimmed by 6 bases and J by 5 bases, leaving 5 bases between them. The CDR3 DNA reads TGTGCCAGCAGGGGGGATCAGCCCCAGCATTTT. Residues: CASRGDQPQHF.

This chain links TRBV5-1 with TRBJ1-1; D gene unclear. V dropped 0 bases and J dropped 3 bases, with 9 bases sitting between them. This CDR3 spans 14 amino acids. In germline, CDR1 is SGHRS, CDR2 YFSETQ. CDR3 in amino acids: CASSLVQLDTEAFF. For the CDR3, the DNA is TGCGCCAGCAGCTTGGTCCAACTCGACACTGAAGCTTTCTTT.

As concerns this clone: One end of the junction fails to match germline, which may point to a read error. The gene calls are TRBV7-9 and TRBJ1-4; TRBD1 agrees at 9 bases. The CDR3 extends over 14 amino acids. Germline assignment: CDR1 SEHNR and CDR2 FQNEAQ (reference sequence). This CDR3 reads CASSLGDRATGLCF. DNA for the CDR3: TGTGCCAGCAGCTTAGGGGACAGGGCGACCGGGTTGTGTTTT.

This rearrangement joins TRBV28 to TRBJ1-3; TRBD1 agrees at 8 bases. The length of the CDR3 is 13 residues. Per germline, CDR1 MDHEN and CDR2 SYDVKM. The J segment lost 6 bases and the V segment lost 3 bases, leaving 1 base of the junction unmatched. Here the CDR3 reads CASSLGQENTIYF. Here the CDR3 DNA reads TGTGCCAGCAGTTTGGGACAGGAAAACACCATATATTTT.

V usage is TRBV5-1 and J usage is TRBJ2-1, with a tentative D call TRBD2 (6 bases). Trimming stripped 4 bases from V and 4 bases from J, with 9 bases between. Germline values: CDR1 SGHRS, CDR2 YFSETQ. The CDR3 is 13 residues long. For the CDR3, the DNA is TGCGCCAGCAGCCCTGGACTATACAATGAGCAGTTCTTC. It is translated as CASSPGLYNEQFF.

The genes are TRBV4-2 and TRBJ2-3, with 10 bases lining up with TRBD1. CDR3 size: 16 residues. With V trimmed by 3 bases and J by 3 bases, 6 bases remained unmatched. Germline lookup yields CDR1 LGHNA and CDR2 YNFKEQ. CDR3 sequence reads: CASSHEGTGVTDTQYF. In DNA form, the CDR3 reads TGTGCCAGCAGCCATGAGGGGACAGGGGTTACAGATACGCAGTATTTT.

The chain has TRBV4-1 and TRBJ2-1; TRBD1 matches 7 bases. The CDR3 runs to 16 residues. Germline CDR1 and CDR2: MGHRA and YSYEKL. V shed 2 bases and J 5 bases; nucleotides not matched to a gene: 9. CDR3 sequence: CASSQRDSPFHNEQFF. The CDR3 DNA follows: TGCGCCAGCAGCCAACGGGACAGTCCTTTCCACAATGAGCAGTTCTTC.

The chain recombines TRBV5-1 with TRBJ2-7, with D unresolved. The CDR3 totals 13 residues. With 5 bases removed from V and 2 bases from J, the gap between germline ends came to 11 bases. Germline V lookup: CDR1 SGHRS, CDR2 YFSETQ. In nucleotides, the CDR3 is TGCGCCAGCAGGGCCACCCCAGCCTACGAGCAGTACTTC. This encodes CASRATPAYEQYF. The full variable domain, with the rest looked up from reference TRBV5-1 and TRBJ2-7, is KAGVTQTPRYLIKTRGQQVTLSCSPISGHRSVSWYQQTPGQGLQFLFEYFSETQRNKGNFPGRFSGRQFSNSRSEMNVSTLELGDSALYLCASRATPAYEQYFGPGTRLTVT.

The rearrangement uses TRBV6-1 and TRBJ2-2; 10 nucleotides align to TRBD1. The CDR3 has 16 residues. The germline V gene has CDR1 MNHNS and CDR2 SASEGT. V trimming: 4 bases; J trimming: 3 bases; junction bases outside the gene matches: 5. The DNA of the CDR3 is TGTGCCAGCAGTGTATGGACAGGGGGGGACACCGGGGAGCTGTTTTTT. Translated, it gives CASSVWTGGDTGELFF.

The rearrangement joins TRBV6-6 to TRBJ2-2; 7 bases are a match to TRBD2. Germline values: CDR1 MNHNY, CDR2 SVGAGI (reference sequence). J lost 1 base, V lost 8 bases, and 7 bases had no gene match. This CDR3 contains 15 residues. DNA of the CDR3: TGTGCCAGCCGTTTAAGCGGGGTGAACACCGGGGAGCTGTTTTTT. It encodes CASRLSGVNTGELFF.

The gene calls are TRBV5-5 and TRBJ1-1; no definite D call. V dropped 6 bases and J dropped 0 bases, with 12 bases sitting between them. CDR1 SGHKS and CDR2 YYEKEE come from the germline V gene (reference sequence). The CDR3 has 14 amino acids. The CDR3 spells CASTGWSMNTEAFF. The CDR3 nucleotides are TGTGCCAGCACCGGTTGGTCCATGAACACTGAAGCTTTCTTT.

The V gene is TRBV7-9, the J gene TRBJ1-1; TRBD1 might be the D (5 bases). V was shortened by 2 bases and J by 10 bases, with 14 bases between the two germline ends. CDR3 length: 13 residues. CDR1 SEHNR and CDR2 FQNEAQ come from the germline V gene (reference sequence). The CDR3 protein is CASSLLWSGGAFF. The CDR3 nucleotides are TGTGCCAGCAGCTTATTGTGGAGTGGGGGAGCTTTCTTT.

J is TRBJ1-4 and V is TRBV7-2; TRBD1 agrees at 7 bases. The CDR3 loop spans 15 amino acids. Germline V CDR1 and CDR2: SGHTA, FQGNSA. Trimming took 5 bases from V and 8 from J; bases not matched to a gene: 11. CDR3: CASSPRTGAWEKLFF. CDR3 nucleotides: TGTGCCAGCAGCCCTCGAACAGGGGCTTGGGAAAAACTGTTTTTT.

CDR3 region: CASSLALGTGAFSSYNEQFF. The CDR3 DNA sequence: TGCGCCAGCAGCTTGGCCTTAGGGACAGGGGCCTTTAGCTCCTACAATGAGCAGTTCTTC. The chain employs TRBV5-1 and TRBJ2-1, with TRBD1 matching over 10 bases. The junction had 12 bases not matched to a gene; V was cut back by 0 bases and J by 0 bases. This CDR3 is 20 amino acids long. Germline CDR1 reads SGHRS; CDR2 reads YFSETQ.

The chain uses TRBV11-1 and TRBJ1-1; possibly TRBD1 for D (5 bases). The CDR3 totals 13 residues. Trimming removed 4 bases at V and 6 bases at J, with 12 bases between. CDR1 SGHAT and CDR2 FQDESV come from the germline V gene (reference sequence). The DNA for the CDR3 is TGTGCCAGCAGCTCCCGGGGGTCGGCTGAAGCTTTCTTT. This gives the protein CASSSRGSAEAFF. Combining the CDR3 with reference TRBV11-1 and TRBJ1-1 gives the whole variable domain EAEVAQSPRYKITEKSQAVAFWCDPISGHATLYWYRQILGQGPELLVQFQDESVVDDSQLPKDRFSAERLKGVDSTLKIQPAELGDSAMYLCASSSRGSAEAFFGQGTRLTVV.

In this sample, this clone turned up once. This chain uses TRBV4-2 with TRBJ2-3; TRBD2 agrees at 8 bases. There are 16 residues in the CDR3. The J segment lost 4 bases and the V segment lost 2 bases, leaving 8 bases of the junction unmatched. From germline, CDR1 is LGHNA and CDR2 YNFKEQ. The DNA for the CDR3 is TGTGCCAGCAGCCAACGCGGGGGGATCGGGGCAGATACGCAGTATTTT. Its translation is CASSQRGGIGADTQYF.

The gene calls are TRBV30 and TRBJ1-6, with unresolved D. This CDR3 has 13 residues. Trimming took 4 bases from V and 4 from J, leaving 8 bases between them. Per the germline V gene, CDR1 is GTSNPN and CDR2 is SVGIG (reference sequence). CDR3 nucleotide sequence: TGTGCCTGGACCACGGATTATAATTCACCCCTCCACTTT. This codes for CAWTTDYNSPLHF.

The V and J genes are TRBV5-1 and TRBJ2-5; D is possibly TRBD2 (6 bases). Germline lookup yields CDR1 SGHRS and CDR2 YFSETQ. This CDR3 comprises 15 residues. Trimming removed 0 bases from V and 5 bases from J, with 14 bases in between. Here the CDR3 reads CASSLGGVLGETQYF. The CDR3 bases are TGCGCCAGCAGCTTGGGCGGGGTGTTGGGGGAGACCCAGTACTTC. The variable domain in full, completed from reference TRBV5-1 and TRBJ2-5, reads KAGVTQTPRYLIKTRGQQVTLSCSPISGHRSVSWYQQTPGQGLQFLFEYFSETQRNKGNFPGRFSGRQFSNSRSEMNVSTLELGDSALYLCASSLGGVLGETQYFGPGTRLLVL.

CDR3 in amino acids: CASRTRETLGDSPLHF. In nucleotides, the CDR3 is TGTGCCAGTAGAACCAGGGAGACCTTAGGAGATTCACCCCTCCACTTT. The V gene is TRBV27, the J gene TRBJ1-6; possibly TRBD1 for D (5 bases). The CDR3 has 16 residues. From germline, CDR1 is MNHEY and CDR2 SMNVEV (reference sequence). V lost 9 bases to trimming and J lost 8 bases, with 23 bases between them.

The chain links TRBV14 to TRBJ2-7, with D maybe TRBD2 (7 bases). Germline loops: CDR1 SGHDN, CDR2 FVKESK. This CDR3 has 17 residues. The germline V and J ends were trimmed by 4 bases and 3 bases, with 22 bases remaining between them. CDR3 DNA: TGTGCCAGCAGCCTAAAACAGGGTGGAGCGGGAATCTACGAGCAGTACTTC. As protein: CASSLKQGGAGIYEQYF. Full variable domain (outside the CDR3, taken from reference TRBV14 and TRBJ2-7): EAGVTQFPSHSVIEKGQTVTLRCDPISGHDNLYWYRRVMGKEIKFLLHFVKESKQDESGMPNNRFLAERTGGTYSTLKVQPAELEDSGVYFCASSLKQGGAGIYEQYFGPGTRLTVT.

The chain is built from TRBV12-3 or TRBV12-4 and TRBJ1-2; possible D gene TRBD1, 5 bases. This CDR3 has 12 residues. Trimming left V 4 bases short and J 7 bases short, with 10 bases between. The CDR3 protein is CASSWRGVGYTF. The CDR3 DNA follows: TGTGCCAGCAGTTGGAGGGGAGTTGGCTACACCTTC.

This clone came up once. The chain couples TRBV11-2 to TRBJ2-5; the D gene could be TRBD1 or TRBD2 (5 bases each). CDR1 SGHAT and CDR2 FQNNGV come from the germline V gene. This CDR3 region has 15 residues. V lost 3 bases, J lost 2 bases, and 13 bases lay in between. This chain's CDR3 is CASSFWGITQETQYF. CDR3 sequence (DNA): TGTGCCAGCAGCTTTTGGGGGATTACTCAAGAGACCCAGTACTTC.

V gene TRBV18 combines with J gene TRBJ2-2; D is uncertain. Germline V gives CDR1 KGHSH, CDR2 LQKENI. This CDR3 has 14 amino acids. V lost 2 bases and J lost 3, with 7 bases in between. The CDR3 coding sequence is TGTGCCAGCTCACCATACACGGACACCGGGGAGCTGTTTTTT. Its translation: CASSPYTDTGELFF. Looking up the rest from reference TRBV18 and TRBJ2-2 gives the full variable domain: NAGVMQNPRHLVRRRGQEARLRCSPMKGHSHVYWYRQLPEEGLKFMVYLQKENIIDESGMPKERFSAEFPKEGPSILRIQQVVRGDSAAYFCASSPYTDTGELFFGEGSRLTVL.

This clone has just one count. The CDR3 sequence: CASSPRGGYYYEQYF. CDR3 sequence (DNA): TGTGCCAGCAGCCCCAGGGGGGGCTACTATTACGAGCAGTACTTC. V is TRBV7-2 and J is TRBJ2-7; D could derive from TRBD1 or TRBD2 (7 bases each). The germline V and J ends were trimmed by 5 bases and 4 bases, with 18 bases remaining between them. The CDR3 runs to 15 residues. The germline gives CDR1 SGHTA, CDR2 FQGNSA.

The chain has TRBV30 and TRBJ2-2, with 7 bases fitting TRBD2. J lost 6 bases, V lost 1 base, and 5 bases had no gene match. CDR3 size: 14 residues. The germline CDR1 and CDR2 sequences are GTSNPN and SVGIG (reference sequence). DNA for the CDR3: TGTGCCTGGAGTGGGGACTACCCGCCCGGGGAGCTGTTTTTT. Translated: CAWSGDYPPGELFF.

The chain has TRBV7-9 and TRBJ2-7, with D perhaps matching TRBD1 or TRBD2 (6 bases each). This CDR3 contains 18 residues. Germline-derived CDR1 and CDR2 are SEHNR and FQNEAQ (reference sequence). Trimming took off 5 bases at V and 6 bases at J, with 29 bases between the two ends. As DNA, the CDR3 is TGTGCCAGCAGCCCAGAGGGGGGCGGGCCGAGGCGGCTACGCGAGCAGTACTTC. This encodes CASSPEGGGPRRLREQYF.

On this clone itself: The junction shows a germline mismatch at one end, possibly a read error. The genes are TRBV5-4 and TRBJ2-3; D unclear. The CDR3 runs to 12 residues. CDR1 SGHNT and CDR2 YYREEE come from the germline V gene (reference sequence). Here the CDR3 DNA reads TGTGCCAGCAGCTTCTACACAGATGCGCAGTATTTT. It specifies CASSFYTDAQYF.

The rearrangement links TRBV11-2 to TRBJ1-2, with a possible D match to TRBD1 (5 bases). The V end lost 5 bases, the J end lost 6 bases, and 13 bases lay between the germline ends. The CDR3 has 13 amino acids. Germline CDR1 reads SGHAT; CDR2 reads FQNNGV. CDR3 amino acids: CASSRVGTDGYTF. DNA of the CDR3: TGTGCCAGCAGCCGAGTTGGGACGGATGGCTACACCTTC.